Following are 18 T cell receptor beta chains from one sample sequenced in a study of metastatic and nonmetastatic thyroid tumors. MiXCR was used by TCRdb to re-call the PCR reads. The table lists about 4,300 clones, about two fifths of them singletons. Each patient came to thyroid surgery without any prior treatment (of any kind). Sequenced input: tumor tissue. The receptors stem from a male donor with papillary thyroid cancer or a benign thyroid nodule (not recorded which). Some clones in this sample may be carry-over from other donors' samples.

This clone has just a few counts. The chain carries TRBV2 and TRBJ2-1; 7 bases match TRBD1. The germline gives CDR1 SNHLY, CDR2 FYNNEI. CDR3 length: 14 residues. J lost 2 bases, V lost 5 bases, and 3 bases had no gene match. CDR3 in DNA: TGTGCCAGCAGTATAACAGGGGCCTACAATGAGCAGTTCTTC. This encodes CASSITGAYNEQFF.

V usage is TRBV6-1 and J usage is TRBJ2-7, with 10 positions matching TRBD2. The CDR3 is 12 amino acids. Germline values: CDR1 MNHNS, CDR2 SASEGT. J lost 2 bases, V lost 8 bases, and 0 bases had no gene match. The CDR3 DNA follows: TGTGCCAGCGGGACTAGCGCCTACGAGCAGTACTTC. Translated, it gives CASGTSAYEQYF.

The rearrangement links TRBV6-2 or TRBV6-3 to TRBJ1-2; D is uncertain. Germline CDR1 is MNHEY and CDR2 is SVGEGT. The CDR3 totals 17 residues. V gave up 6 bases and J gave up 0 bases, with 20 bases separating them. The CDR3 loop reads CASSPSRTLQPNYGYTF. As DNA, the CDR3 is TGTGCCAGCAGCCCATCAAGGACTCTCCAGCCTAACTATGGCTACACCTTC.

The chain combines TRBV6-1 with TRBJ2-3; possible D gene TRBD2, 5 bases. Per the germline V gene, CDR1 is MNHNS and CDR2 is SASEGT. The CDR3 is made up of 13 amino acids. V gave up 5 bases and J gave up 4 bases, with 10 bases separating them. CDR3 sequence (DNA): TGTGCCAGCAGTCTAGCTTTGGCAGATACGCAGTATTTT. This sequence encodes CASSLALADTQYF.

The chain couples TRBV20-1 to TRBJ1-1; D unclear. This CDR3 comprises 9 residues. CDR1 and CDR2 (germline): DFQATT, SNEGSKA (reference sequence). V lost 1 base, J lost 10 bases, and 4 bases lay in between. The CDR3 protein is CSARVGAFF. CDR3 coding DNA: TGCAGTGCTAGAGTCGGAGCTTTCTTT.

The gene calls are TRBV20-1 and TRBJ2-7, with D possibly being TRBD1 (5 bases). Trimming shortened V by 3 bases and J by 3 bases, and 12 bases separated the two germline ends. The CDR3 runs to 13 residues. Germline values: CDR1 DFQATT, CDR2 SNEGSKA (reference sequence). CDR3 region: CSARRQSDYEQYF. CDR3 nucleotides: TGCAGTGCTAGGCGACAGAGCGACTACGAGCAGTACTTC.

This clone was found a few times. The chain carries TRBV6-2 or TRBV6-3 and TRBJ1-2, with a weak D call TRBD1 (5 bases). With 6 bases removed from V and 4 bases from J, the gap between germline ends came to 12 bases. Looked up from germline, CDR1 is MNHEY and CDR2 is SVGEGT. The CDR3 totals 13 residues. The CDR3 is CASSHGATYGYTF. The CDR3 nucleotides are TGTGCCAGCAGCCACGGGGCCACCTATGGCTACACCTTC.

CDR3 sequence (DNA): TGTGCCAGCAGTCGACTAGCGGGAGGGATAGATACGCAGTATTTT. This translates into CASSRLAGGIDTQYF. The chain joins TRBV12-3 or TRBV12-4 to TRBJ2-3; TRBD2 matches 14 bases. CDR3 size: 15 residues. Trimming at V came to 5 bases and at J to 5 bases, leaving 3 bases not matched to a gene.

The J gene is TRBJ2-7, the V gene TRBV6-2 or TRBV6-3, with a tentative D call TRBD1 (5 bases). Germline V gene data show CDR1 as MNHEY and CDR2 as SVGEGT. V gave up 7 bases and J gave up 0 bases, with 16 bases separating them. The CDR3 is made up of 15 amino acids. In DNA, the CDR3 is TGTGCCAGCACCTACCTGGGGCCGAACTCCTACGAGCAGTACTTC. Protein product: CASTYLGPNSYEQYF.

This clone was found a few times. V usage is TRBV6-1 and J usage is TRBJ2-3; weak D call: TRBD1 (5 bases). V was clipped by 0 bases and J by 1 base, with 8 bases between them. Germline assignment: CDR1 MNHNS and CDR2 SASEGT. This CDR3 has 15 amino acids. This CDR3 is CASSEAIGGTDTQYF. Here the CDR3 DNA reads TGTGCCAGCAGTGAAGCAATAGGGGGCACAGATACGCAGTATTTT.

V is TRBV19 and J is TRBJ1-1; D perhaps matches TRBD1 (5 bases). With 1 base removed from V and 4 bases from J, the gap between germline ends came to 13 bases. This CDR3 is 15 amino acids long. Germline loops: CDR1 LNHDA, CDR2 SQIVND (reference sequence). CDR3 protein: CASSIVGESGTEAFF. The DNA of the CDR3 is TGTGCCAGTAGTATAGTGGGGGAATCGGGCACTGAAGCTTTCTTT.

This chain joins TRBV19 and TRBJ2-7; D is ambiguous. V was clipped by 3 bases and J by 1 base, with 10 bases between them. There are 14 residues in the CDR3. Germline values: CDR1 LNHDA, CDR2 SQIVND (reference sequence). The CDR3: CASSIERSSYEQYF. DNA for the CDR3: TGTGCCAGTAGTATTGAAAGGTCATCCTACGAGCAGTACTTC.

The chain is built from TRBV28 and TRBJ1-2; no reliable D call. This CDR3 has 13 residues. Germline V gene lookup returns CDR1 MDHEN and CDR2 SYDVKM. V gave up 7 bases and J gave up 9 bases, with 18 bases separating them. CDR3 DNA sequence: TGTGCCAGCACCCGTCCGACGGCAGATCGCTACACCTTC. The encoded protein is CASTRPTADRYTF.

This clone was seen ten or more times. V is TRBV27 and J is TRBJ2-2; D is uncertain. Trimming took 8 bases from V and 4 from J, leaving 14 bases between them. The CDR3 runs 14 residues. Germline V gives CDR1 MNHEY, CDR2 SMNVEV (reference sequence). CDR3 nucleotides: TGTGCCAGCTACGGCAGGATAAGCACCGGGGAGCTGTTTTTT. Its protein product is CASYGRISTGELFF.

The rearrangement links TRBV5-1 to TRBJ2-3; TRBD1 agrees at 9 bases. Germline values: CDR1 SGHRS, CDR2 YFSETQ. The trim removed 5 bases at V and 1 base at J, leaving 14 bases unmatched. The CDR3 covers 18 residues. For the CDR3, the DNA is TGCGCCAGCAGTCGCGGGACAGGGATGCGCACTGGCACAGATACGCAGTATTTT. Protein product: CASSRGTGMRTGTDTQYF.

The CDR3 DNA sequence: TGCGCCAGCAGCTTAGGGACAGCCTCCTACGAGCAGTACTTC. Residues: CASSLGTASYEQYF. V usage is TRBV5-1 and J usage is TRBJ2-7; 7 bases agree with TRBD1. V dropped 2 bases and J dropped 0; count of bases not matched to a gene: 2. The germline V gene encodes CDR1 SGHRS and CDR2 YFSETQ. There are 14 residues in the CDR3.

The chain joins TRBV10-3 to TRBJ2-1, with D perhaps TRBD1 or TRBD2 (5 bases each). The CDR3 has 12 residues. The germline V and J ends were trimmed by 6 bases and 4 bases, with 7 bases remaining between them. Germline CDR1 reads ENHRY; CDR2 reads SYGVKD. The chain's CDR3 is CAISEGYNEQFF. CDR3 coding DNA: TGTGCCATCAGCGAGGGGTACAATGAGCAGTTCTTC.

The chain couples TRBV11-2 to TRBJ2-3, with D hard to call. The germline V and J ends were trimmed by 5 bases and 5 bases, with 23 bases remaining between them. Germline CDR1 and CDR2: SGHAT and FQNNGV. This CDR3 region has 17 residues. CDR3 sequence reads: CASSLGPQITFRDTQYF. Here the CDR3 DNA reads TGTGCCAGCAGCCTTGGTCCCCAGATCACGTTTCGAGATACGCAGTATTTT. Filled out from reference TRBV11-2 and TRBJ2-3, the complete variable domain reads EAGVAQSPRYKIIEKRQSVAFWCNPISGHATLYWYQQILGQGPKLLIQFQNNGVVDDSQLPKDRFSAERLKGVDSTLKIQPAKLEDSAVYLCASSLGPQITFRDTQYFGPGTRLTVL.